The present T cell receptor (beta chain) was sequenced within a study of T cells after yellow fever vaccination (dated by TCRdb to about 2019). Study-level background: The SMART-Seq v4 Ultra Low Input RNA kit was used to prepare libraries from fractions with low cell numbers. Two healthy male donors made up the cohort, one aged 18 to 29 years and the other aged 30 to 40 years. Bulk PBMC replicates and cell subsets were isolated from blood drawn at multiple timepoints before and after both primary and secondary immunization. Bulk TCR alpha and beta repertoires were sequenced longitudinally to track T-cell clones before and after primary and booster YFV17D yellow fever vaccination. What the study reported, not specific to this receptor: Most clones expanded after primary vaccination were re-detected after the booster (almost 98% of CD4 and more than 70% of CD8), suggesting broad memory maintenance. Because abundant contaminating clonotypes from the bulk population could be contained in FACS-sorted repertoires, computational filtering was required. Because the study included only a couple of donors, the extent to which the findings can be generalized is limited. A small share of clonotypes was detected in both CD4 and CD8 compartments, with the overlap likely arising from convergent recombination. Compared with the primary T-cell response, the secondary T-cell response was faster but weaker, reaching its peak on day 5 rather than on day 15.

The germline V gene (reference sequence) sets CDR1 to MNHEY and CDR2 to SMNVEV. The junction shows trimming of 6 bases on V and 5 bases on J, plus 13 bases between the germline ends. Its CDR3 holds 13 amino acids, cysteine through phenylalanine. Only the CDR3 DNA stays, 39 bases, in frame from base 1. Sequencing took place on an Illumina NovaSeq 6000. TCR cDNA was synthesized by 5'RACE template switching, through which a universal primer site and unique molecular identifiers were introduced. Priming for cDNA synthesis came from both the TCR alpha and TCR beta constant segments. Library amplification used two PCR steps, and the second PCR step added sample barcodes and sequencing adapters. Sequencing of the libraries was done on either Illumina HiSeq 2500 (2x100 bp) or NovaSeq (2x150 bp). On the authors' methods: Demultiplexing of reads and collapsing into UMI consensus sequences were performed with MIGEC, and V(D)J alignment was carried out with MiXCR. Vaccine-responding clonotypes were identified with edgeR using replicate PBMC samples, with FDR below 0.01 and a log2 fold change above 5 up to day 15 being required. Each bulk clonotype received a CD4 or CD8 identity based on whether the sequenced CD4 or CD8 repertoire contained that clonotype at higher abundance. TCRdb reprocessing: public reads trimmed at Q25 with fastp, clones called with MiXCR, in-frame beta chains kept. Under each unique CDR3 protein, matching rows form one entry showing the most common genes and DNA. The V and J calls follow TCRdb's processing rather than the paper's. The sample records 250,000 to 400,000 distinct CDR3 sequences, over 4% of which are singletons. The top ten hold 20% to 25% of the sample.

This clonotype was observed a handful of times. The antigen this receptor binds is unknown. Base qualities are not at hand, and no much larger clone is one base apart. In light of the paper, this sample's treatment or condition label describes: live attenuated yellow fever vaccine strain. At each blood-draw timepoint, two biological replicates of bulk PBMCs were collected. PBMCs were isolated from peripheral blood using a standard Ficoll-Paque protocol. RNA was extracted with TriZol from bulk PBMCs, CD4 and CD8 fractions, and dextramer-positive and dextramer-negative fractions. Recombination linked TRBV27 to TRBJ2-5; the D gene is possibly TRBD2, with 5 bases matching. The sample was PBMCs, taken 5 days after the yellow fever booster vaccination. The TCR originated in a young man who received the YFV17D yellow fever vaccine. The bases are TGTGCCAGCAGCTCCACTAGGAAGGAGACCCAGTACTTC. Its protein reads: CASSSTRKETQYF.